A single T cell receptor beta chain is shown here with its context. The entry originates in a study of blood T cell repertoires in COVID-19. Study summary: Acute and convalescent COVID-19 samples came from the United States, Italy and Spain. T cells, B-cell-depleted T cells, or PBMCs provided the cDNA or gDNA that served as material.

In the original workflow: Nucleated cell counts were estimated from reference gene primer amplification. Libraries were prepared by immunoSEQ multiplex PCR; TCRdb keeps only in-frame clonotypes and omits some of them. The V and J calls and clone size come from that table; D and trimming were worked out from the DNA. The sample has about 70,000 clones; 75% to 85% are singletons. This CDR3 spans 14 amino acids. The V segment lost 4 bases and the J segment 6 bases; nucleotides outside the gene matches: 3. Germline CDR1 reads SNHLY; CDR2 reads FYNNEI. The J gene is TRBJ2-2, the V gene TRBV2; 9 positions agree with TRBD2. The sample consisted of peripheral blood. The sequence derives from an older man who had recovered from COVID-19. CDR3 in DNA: TGTGCCAGCAGTGGGGGACTAGCTCCCGGGGAGCTGTTTTTT. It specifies CASSGGLAPGELFF.